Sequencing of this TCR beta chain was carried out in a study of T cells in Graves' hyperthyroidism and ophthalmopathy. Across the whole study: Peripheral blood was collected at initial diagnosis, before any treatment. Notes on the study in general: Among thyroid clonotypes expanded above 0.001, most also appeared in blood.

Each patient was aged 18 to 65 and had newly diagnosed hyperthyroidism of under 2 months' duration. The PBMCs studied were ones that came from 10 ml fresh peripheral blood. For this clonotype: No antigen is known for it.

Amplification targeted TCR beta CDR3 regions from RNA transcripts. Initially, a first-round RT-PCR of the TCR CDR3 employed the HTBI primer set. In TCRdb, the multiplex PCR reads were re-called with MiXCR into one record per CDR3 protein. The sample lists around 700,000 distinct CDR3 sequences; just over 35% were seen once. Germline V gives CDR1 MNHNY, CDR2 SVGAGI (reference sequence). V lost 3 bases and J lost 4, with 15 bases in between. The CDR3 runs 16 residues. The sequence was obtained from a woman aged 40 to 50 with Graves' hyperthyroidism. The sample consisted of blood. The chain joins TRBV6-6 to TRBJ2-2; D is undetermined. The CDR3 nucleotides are TGTGCCAGCAGTTATCGGTCGGTAGGGATCACCGGGGAGCTGTTTTTT. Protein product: CASSYRSVGITGELFF.